This T cell receptor (beta chain) was identified during a study of blood T cells in healthy people across ages. On the study more broadly: Template switching caught about one barcoded beta molecule for each two T cells.

A second roughly 6 to 11 cycle PCR used barcoded and J-beta primers. TCRdb reprocessed the 5' RACE reads with MiXCR, giving one entry per CDR3 protein. The table includes about 1.8 million distinct CDR3 sequences, around 50% detected once. In its sample, this clonotype was seen a few times. V was pared by 4 bases and J by 5 bases, with 8 bases of the junction left unmatched. CDR1 and CDR2 (germline): MGHRA, YSYEKL. The CDR3 is 16 amino acids. Specimen: blood. The chain combines TRBV4-1 with TRBJ2-7, with 13 nucleotides matching TRBD2. The receptor's source is a woman aged 40 to 49 in good health. CDR3 sequence (DNA): TGCGCCAGCAGCCGACTAGCGGGGGGCCAGGTACACGAGCAGTACTTC. It yields the protein CASSRLAGGQVHEQYF.